These 18 T cell receptor beta chains share one sample of origin, sequenced in a study of blood T cells in healthy people across ages. Alongside a J-beta primer mix, a sample-barcoded 5' primer served in a second PCR lasting about 6 to 12 cycles. TCRdb reprocessed the 5' RACE reads with MiXCR, giving one entry per CDR3 protein. The sample has over 600,000 distinct CDR3 sequences; 46% are singletons. Sequencing was performed on blood. These receptors were taken from a man older than 75 in good health.

The genes are TRBV5-1 and TRBJ2-7, with D possibly matching TRBD1 (6 bases). Per germline, CDR1 SGHRS and CDR2 YFSETQ. Trimming took off 5 bases at V and 6 bases at J, with 21 bases between the two ends. The CDR3 loop spans 15 amino acids. CDR3 sequence reads: CASRTTPGDRGEQYF. CDR3 nucleotides: TGCGCCAGCAGAACCACTCCAGGGGACCGGGGCGAGCAGTACTTC. The entire variable domain, with the rest obtained from reference TRBV5-1 and TRBJ2-7, is as follows: KAGVTQTPRYLIKTRGQQVTLSCSPISGHRSVSWYQQTPGQGLQFLFEYFSETQRNKGNFPGRFSGRQFSNSRSEMNVSTLELGDSALYLCASRTTPGDRGEQYFGPGTRLTVT.

The chain uses TRBV29-1 and TRBJ2-7; the D gene could be TRBD1 or TRBD2 (5 bases each). V gave up 3 bases and J gave up 0 bases, with 9 bases separating them. The CDR3 is 13 residues long. Germline V CDR1 and CDR2: SQVTM, ANQGSEA. CDR3 loop: CSVDDGTSYEQYF. The CDR3 region has the DNA TGCAGCGTTGATGACGGGACCTCCTACGAGCAGTACTTC.

Comment on this clonotype: One base away lies a much larger clone, so this may be a sequencing read error. This chain links TRBV20-1 with TRBJ2-1; perhaps TRBD2 as D (5 bases). CDR1 and CDR2 (germline): DFQATT, SNEGSKA (reference sequence). This CDR3 has 14 residues. Trimming left V 0 bases short and J 7 bases short, with 13 bases between. The CDR3 here is CSARDPYGSNEQFF. The CDR3 nucleotides are TGCAGTGCTAGAGATCCATATGGGAGTAATGAGCAGTTCTTC.

This clonotype has only a few counts. V usage is TRBV7-3 and J usage is TRBJ2-7, with 8 bases matching TRBD1. The CDR3 has 15 residues. The ends lost 6 bases at V and 2 bases at J; junction bases unmatched: 9. Germline lookup yields CDR1 SGHTA and CDR2 FQGTGA. This CDR3 reads CASRPGTGHPYEQYF. The CDR3 DNA follows: TGTGCCAGCAGACCCGGGACAGGTCATCCCTACGAGCAGTACTTC.

This chain joins TRBV6-1 and TRBJ2-1; D perhaps matches TRBD1 (5 bases). The J call may be in error: the DNA end matches TRBJ2-7 better. The CDR3 is 17 amino acids. Per germline, CDR1 MNHNS and CDR2 SASEGT. Here the CDR3 DNA reads TGTGCCAGCAGAGCCGGACAAATGCTGAGCTCCTACAATGAGCAGTACTTC. This translates into CASRAGQMLSSYNEQYF.

This clonotype turned up a few times. This chain uses TRBV20-1 with TRBJ2-2, with no clear D. This CDR3 is built from 15 residues. V gave up 1 base and J gave up 6 bases, with 15 bases separating them. CDR1 and CDR2 from the germline V gene are DFQATT and SNEGSKA (reference sequence). CDR3 coding DNA: TGCAGTGCTAGAGCCCCCCGCCATGGGGCCGGGGAGCTGTTTTTT. Its protein product is CSARAPRHGAGELFF.

The rearrangement links TRBV14 to TRBJ2-5; TRBD2 agrees at 14 bases. The germline gives CDR1 SGHDN, CDR2 FVKESK. The junction had 3 bases not matched to a gene; V was cut back by 5 bases and J by 4 bases. This CDR3 region has 15 residues. The CDR3 DNA follows: TGTGCCAGCAGCTTCGGACTAGCGGGAGGAGAGACCCAGTACTTC. Protein sequence: CASSFGLAGGETQYF.

In its sample, this clonotype was seen a few times. The gene calls are TRBV12-3 or TRBV12-4 and TRBJ2-1, with TRBD2 identical over 8 bases. The V and J ends lost 0 bases and 13 bases, in that order; junction bases with no gene match: 5. There are 13 residues in the CDR3. CDR3 loop: CASSLASGTNQFF. CDR3 nucleotides: TGTGCCAGCAGTTTAGCTAGCGGGACCAACCAGTTCTTC.

In this sample, this clonotype turned up many times. The genes are TRBV29-1 and TRBJ2-7, with 7 positions matching TRBD1. This CDR3 region has 14 residues. The ends lost 6 bases at V and 2 bases at J; junction bases unmatched: 10. CDR1 and CDR2 (germline): SQVTM, ANQGSEA. CDR3 bases: TGCAGCGTCGTCATCGCCGGGACAGCCTACGAGCAGTACTTC. As protein: CSVVIAGTAYEQYF.

V usage is TRBV9 and J usage is TRBJ2-6; D is undetermined. V shed 3 bases and J shed 4 bases, with 11 bases lying between them. CDR1 and CDR2 (germline): SGDLS, YYNGEE. The CDR3 has 15 amino acids. In nucleotides, the CDR3 is TGTGCCAGCAGCGACTCCTCTGAAGGGGCCAACGTCCTGACTTTC. It specifies CASSDSSEGANVLTF. The variable domain in full, with the rest retrieved from reference TRBV9 and TRBJ2-6, is DSGVTQTPKHLITATGQRVTLRCSPRSGDLSVYWYQQSLDQGLQFLIQYYNGEERAKGNILERFSAQQFPDLHSELNLSSLELGDSALYFCASSDSSEGANVLTFGAGSRLTVL.

Worth noting for this clonotype: Sequence at one end of the junction differs from germline and may be a read error. The chain has TRBV24-1 and TRBJ2-3; D may be TRBD2 (6 bases). The CDR3 loop spans 17 amino acids. Germline V gives CDR1 KGHDR, CDR2 SFDVKD. The CDR3 spells CATRDLALASSTDTQYF. CDR3 nucleotides: TGTGCCACCCGTGATTTGGCCCTAGCGAGTAGCACAGATACGCAGTATTTT.

This clonotype has more than one count but fewer than ten. V is TRBV29-1 and J is TRBJ2-5; TRBD2 matches at 8 bases. Per germline, CDR1 SQVTM and CDR2 ANQGSEA. V lost 1 base, J lost 4 bases, and 8 bases stayed unmatched. This CDR3 is built from 15 residues. CDR3 region: CSVEVLAGSVETQYF. In DNA form, the CDR3 reads TGCAGCGTTGAAGTTCTAGCGGGTTCGGTAGAGACCCAGTACTTC.

This clonotype was seen once. The V call is TRBV13, the J call TRBJ2-5; D not certain. The J call is in doubt because the DNA end fits TRBJ2-7 better. CDR1 is PRHDT and CDR2 is FYEKMQ in the germline V gene (reference sequence). This CDR3 has 12 amino acids. Here the CDR3 reads CASSIRAYEQYF. CDR3 in DNA: TGTGCCAGCAGCATTCGTGCCTACGAGCAGTACTTC.

The CDR3 DNA reads as TGTGCCAGCAGTTTTGGCCACTACGAGCAGTACTTC. Its translation: CASSFGHYEQYF. The chain has TRBV28 and TRBJ2-5; no clear D gene. The J call may be incorrect, as the DNA end agrees better with TRBJ2-7. Germline CDR1 reads MDHEN; CDR2 reads SYDVKM. This CDR3 contains 12 residues.

On this clonotype itself: Without the conserved terminal phenylalanine or tryptophan, this CDR3 likely stems from a read error. The chain recombines TRBV7-6 with TRBJ2-5; 9 nucleotides line up with TRBD2. The end of the DNA aligns better with TRBJ2-7, so the J call may be wrong. From germline, CDR1 is SGHVS and CDR2 FNYEAQ. The CDR3 runs 14 residues. CDR3 sequence: CASSLAGRLDEQYL. The CDR3 nucleotides read TGTGCCAGCAGCCTAGCGGGAAGGCTGGACGAGCAGTACTTA.

The rearrangement links TRBV19 to TRBJ2-4, with 9 bases that match TRBD1. The better agreement between TRBJ2-7 and the DNA end casts doubt on the J call. The germline gives CDR1 LNHDA, CDR2 SQIVND (reference sequence). CDR3 length: 13 residues. CDR3 in DNA: TGTGCCAGCGGGACAGGGTCCTCCTACGAGCAGTACTTC. Its translation is CASGTGSSYEQYF.

The table lists this clonotype with many counts. This rearrangement joins TRBV11-3 to TRBJ2-7; tentative D call: TRBD2 (5 bases). The germline gives CDR1 SGHNT, CDR2 YENEEA. With 1 base removed from V and 5 bases from J, the gap between germline ends came to 12 bases. The CDR3 runs 14 residues. Written as DNA, the CDR3 is TGTGCCAGCAGCTTAGCTACGGGGAGAAACGAGCAGTACTTC. Amino acid sequence: CASSLATGRNEQYF.

Only a few counts were recorded for this clonotype. V gene TRBV20-1 combines with J gene TRBJ2-5, with 15 nucleotides matching TRBD2. The ends lost 4 bases at V and 5 bases at J; junction bases unmatched: 14. The CDR3 is made up of 18 amino acids. CDR1 DFQATT and CDR2 SNEGSKA come from the germline V gene (reference sequence). CDR3 loop: CSANPPGLAGGPRETQYF. DNA of the CDR3: TGCAGTGCTAACCCACCAGGACTAGCGGGAGGGCCGAGGGAGACCCAGTACTTC.